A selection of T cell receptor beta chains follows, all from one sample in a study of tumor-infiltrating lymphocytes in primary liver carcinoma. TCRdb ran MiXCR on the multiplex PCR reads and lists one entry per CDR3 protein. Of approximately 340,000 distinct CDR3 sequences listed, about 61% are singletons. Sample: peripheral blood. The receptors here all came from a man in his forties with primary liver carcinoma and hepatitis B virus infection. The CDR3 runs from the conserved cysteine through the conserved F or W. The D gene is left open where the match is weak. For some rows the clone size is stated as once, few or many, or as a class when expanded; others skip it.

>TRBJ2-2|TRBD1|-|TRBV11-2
TGTGCCAGCAGCAGGGACAGGGGGGCCGGGAAGCTGTTCTTT
CASSRDRGAGKLFF
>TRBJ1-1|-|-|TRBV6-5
TGTGCCAGCAATTTTGGTCAGGTGAACACTGAAGCCTTCTTT
CASNFGQVNTEAFF
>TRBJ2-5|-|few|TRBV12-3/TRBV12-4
TGTGCCAGCAGTTTTGGGCCTCTGAGGAACCAAGAGACCCAGTACTTC
CASSFGPLRNQETQYF
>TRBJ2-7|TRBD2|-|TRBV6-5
TGTGCCAGCAGTAGTGGGACTAGCCCTTCAGGTCTGCACGAGCAGTACTTC
CASSSGTSPSGLHEQYF
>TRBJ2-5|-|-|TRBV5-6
TGTGCCAGCAGCTCAAAAGAGACTCAGTACTTC
CASSSKETQYF
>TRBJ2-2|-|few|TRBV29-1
TGCAGCGTTGAAGGACAGACCACCGGGGAGCTGTTTTTT
CSVEGQTTGELFF
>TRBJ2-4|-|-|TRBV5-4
TGTGCCAGCAGCCCCCCGGCAAGCGACAAAAACATTCAGTACTTC
CASSPPASDKNIQYF
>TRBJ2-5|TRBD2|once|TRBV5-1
TGCGCCAGCAGTGGGACTAGCGGGAGTAACGGGGGGACCCAGTACTTC
CASSGTSGSNGGTQYF
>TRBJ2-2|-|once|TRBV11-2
TGTGCCAGCGGCGTAACCGGACATGGCGGCGGGGAGCTGTTTTTT
CASGVTGHGGGELFF
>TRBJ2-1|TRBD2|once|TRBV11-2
TGTGCCAGCAGCCTAGGTAGCGGGGGGAGCTCCTACAATGGGCAGTTCTTC
CASSLGSGGSSYNGQFF